These 18 T cell receptor beta chains were sequenced from one sample in a study of T-cell memory formation after mild COVID-19. TCRdb reprocessed the 5' RACE reads via MiXCR and lists one record per CDR3 protein. The sample gives a few hundred thousand distinct CDR3 sequences, around 15% of which show up once; around 23% is in the top ten. Material: PBMCs or a T cell subset sorted from them (not recorded which). These receptor sequences come from a man between 18 and 35 years old who had mild COVID-19 (a few samples of this study predate the infection). Cell type and time point are not known.

This clonotype was observed at least ten times. The rearrangement uses TRBV9 and TRBJ2-1, with 10 nucleotides matching TRBD2. J lost 0 bases, V lost 5 bases, and 2 bases had no gene match. The V gene's germline CDR1 is SGDLS and CDR2 YYNGEE. The CDR3 extends over 15 amino acids. CDR3 protein: CASSSGGSSYNEQFF. The CDR3 DNA is TGTGCCAGCAGTAGCGGGGGGAGCTCCTACAATGAGCAGTTCTTC.

The chain combines TRBV5-1 with TRBJ2-3; D not resolved. V dropped 3 bases and J dropped 6 bases, with 11 bases sitting between them. Germline V gives CDR1 SGHRS, CDR2 YFSETQ. The CDR3 is 13 amino acids. The DNA of the CDR3 is TGCGCCAGCAGCTCTCCCTCAATTGATACGCAGTATTTT. Residues: CASSSPSIDTQYF.

There are a few counts of this clonotype. This chain joins TRBV12-3 or TRBV12-4 and TRBJ1-1; a possible D gene is TRBD1 (6 bases). The V and J ends lost 5 bases and 5 bases respectively, with 18 bases between them. The length of the CDR3 is 15 residues. The CDR3 DNA reads as TGTGCCAGCAGTCTCGAGATGACAGGATTGACTGAAGCTTTCTTT. It yields the protein CASSLEMTGLTEAFF.

The chain joins TRBV6-5 to TRBJ1-2; a possible D gene is TRBD1 (6 bases). Germline assignment: CDR1 MNHEY and CDR2 SVGAGI. Trimming shortened V by 6 bases and J by 3 bases, and 17 bases separated the two germline ends. The CDR3 covers 15 residues. This CDR3 is CASSHRVRNYYGYTF. CDR3 bases: TGTGCCAGCAGCCACAGGGTCCGAAATTACTATGGCTACACCTTC.

The table lists this clonotype with a few counts. This chain joins TRBV7-8 and TRBJ1-2; no firm D call. Germline V gives CDR1 SGHVS, CDR2 FQNEAQ. The ends were cut back, 5 bases at V and 4 bases at J, with 11 bases in the middle. The CDR3 runs 13 residues. The chain's CDR3 is CASSRSAVYGYTF. As DNA, the CDR3 is TGTGCCAGCAGCAGGAGCGCGGTCTATGGCTACACCTTC.

V usage is TRBV4-1 and J usage is TRBJ1-2; D is uncertain. Looked up from germline, CDR1 is MGHRA and CDR2 is YSYEKL. Trimming cost V 0 bases and J 4 bases, with 3 bases left between them. The CDR3 loop spans 12 amino acids. CDR3 DNA: TGCGCCAGCAGCCAAGATACCTATGGCTACACCTTC. This codes for CASSQDTYGYTF.

J is TRBJ2-7 and V is TRBV5-1; 11 bases align to TRBD1. There are 15 residues in the CDR3. Germline V gene lookup returns CDR1 SGHRS and CDR2 YFSETQ. The J segment lost 7 bases and the V segment lost 5 bases, leaving 11 bases of the junction unmatched. CDR3 sequence reads: CASSLVGTGGWEQYF. The DNA of the CDR3 is TGCGCCAGCAGTCTGGTCGGGACAGGGGGATGGGAGCAGTACTTC.

Many counts were recorded for this clonotype. The V call is TRBV7-2, the J call TRBJ1-1; 7 nucleotides line up with TRBD1. Trimming cost V 7 bases and J 1 base; bases outside gene matches: 6. The CDR3 loop spans 14 amino acids. From germline, CDR1 is SGHTA and CDR2 FQGNSA. The CDR3 nucleotides read TGTGCCAGCACCATGAGGACAGGGAACACTGAAGCTTTCTTT. It codes for CASTMRTGNTEAFF.

This chain connects TRBV6-1 to TRBJ1-1; TRBD1 matches at 8 bases. The CDR3 covers 14 residues. V shed 6 bases and J 5 bases; nucleotides not matched to a gene: 8. Per germline, CDR1 MNHNS and CDR2 SASEGT. DNA of the CDR3: TGTGCCAGCAGCCCGACAGGGGTTGGGACTGAAGCTTTCTTT. The encoded protein is CASSPTGVGTEAFF.

The genes are TRBV12-3 or TRBV12-4 and TRBJ1-4, with 9 bases aligning to TRBD1. The CDR3 length is 14 residues. The V segment lost 5 bases and the J segment 13 bases; nucleotides outside the gene matches: 11. The CDR3 region has the DNA TGTGCCAGCAGTCCGACAGGGGGTGAGCGGGGACTGTTTTTT. Protein: CASSPTGGERGLFF.

This clonotype was counted only a few times. The rearrangement links TRBV5-4 to TRBJ1-1, with 8 nucleotides matching TRBD1. The CDR3 sequence is 15 residues long. Trimming removed 3 bases from V and 4 bases from J; junction bases left unmatched: 8. Germline V gives CDR1 SGHNT, CDR2 YYREEE (reference sequence). CDR3 coding DNA: TGTGCCAGCAGCTCCCCTACTACAGGGGGCACTGAAGCTTTCTTT. Its protein is CASSSPTTGGTEAFF.

The chain has TRBV6-2 or TRBV6-3 and TRBJ1-1, with D possibly TRBD1 on 5 matching bases. V was trimmed by 2 bases and J by 3 bases, leaving 13 bases between them. Germline CDR1 MNHEY, CDR2 SVGEGT. The CDR3 extends over 15 amino acids. The CDR3 region is CASSYGGKGYTEAFF. For the CDR3, the DNA is TGTGCCAGCAGTTACGGGGGGAAGGGGTACACTGAAGCTTTCTTT.

The sample holds a few counts of this clonotype. The chain joins TRBV16 to TRBJ1-1; D is unresolved. The CDR3 has 14 residues. The germline V and J ends were trimmed by 0 bases and 4 bases, with 9 bases remaining between them. Germline loops: CDR1 KGHSY, CDR2 FQNENV. The CDR3 bases are TGTGCCAGCAGCCAATCTGTGGGAGGCACTGAAGCTTTCTTT. Residues: CASSQSVGGTEAFF.

This clonotype was seen a handful of times. This rearrangement joins TRBV10-1 to TRBJ2-7; D gene unclear. Germline-derived CDR1 and CDR2 are WNHNN and SYGVQD (reference sequence). This CDR3 spans 12 amino acids. Trimming shortened V by 5 bases and J by 3 bases, and 8 bases separated the two germline ends. DNA for the CDR3: TGCGCCAGCAGTTCCACCTTCTACGAGCAGTACTTC. The encoded protein is CASSSTFYEQYF.

The V call is TRBV29-1, the J call TRBJ2-5; TRBD1 matches at 8 bases. V was pared by 4 bases and J by 5 bases, with 6 bases of the junction left unmatched. CDR3 length: 13 amino acids. The germline CDR1 and CDR2 sequences are SQVTM and ANQGSEA. CDR3 sequence (DNA): TGCAGCGTTGGGCGTCGACAGGGGGAGACCCAGTACTTC. The encoded protein is CSVGRRQGETQYF. Full variable domain (remainder filled in from reference TRBV29-1 and TRBJ2-5): SAVISQKPSRDICQRGTSLTIQCQVDSQVTMMFWYRQQPGQSLTLIATANQGSEATYESGFVIDKFPISRPNLTFSTLTVSNMSPEDSSIYLCSVGRRQGETQYFGPGTRLLVL.

This clonotype was detected only a few times. The DNA for the CDR3 is TGCGCCAGCAGCTTGGGGGACCGACTGGAGCAAGAGACCCAGTACTTC. This encodes CASSLGDRLEQETQYF. This chain uses TRBV5-1 with TRBJ2-5, with D perhaps TRBD1 or TRBD2 (5 bases each). The CDR3 contains 16 residues. Trimming pared 0 bases from V and 2 bases from J, leaving 14 bases between. The germline gives CDR1 SGHRS, CDR2 YFSETQ.

This clonotype was found once. The chain recombines TRBV5-5 with TRBJ2-1; D might be TRBD2 (5 bases). This CDR3 has 15 residues. Germline values: CDR1 SGHKS, CDR2 YYEKEE (reference sequence). V shed 2 bases and J shed 0 bases, with 9 bases lying between them. The CDR3 reads CASSFGVSSYNEQFF. CDR3 nucleotides: TGTGCCAGCAGCTTCGGGGTCAGCTCCTACAATGAGCAGTTCTTC.

This clonotype was seen a few times. CDR3 region: CASSSWPGELNTEAFF. In nucleotides, the CDR3 is TGCGCCAGCAGCTCCTGGCCTGGGGAACTGAACACTGAAGCTTTCTTT. V and J are TRBV5-1 and TRBJ1-1, with D unclear. Trimming took 3 bases from V and 0 from J, leaving 15 bases between them. The V gene's germline CDR1 is SGHRS and CDR2 YFSETQ. This CDR3 is 16 amino acids long.